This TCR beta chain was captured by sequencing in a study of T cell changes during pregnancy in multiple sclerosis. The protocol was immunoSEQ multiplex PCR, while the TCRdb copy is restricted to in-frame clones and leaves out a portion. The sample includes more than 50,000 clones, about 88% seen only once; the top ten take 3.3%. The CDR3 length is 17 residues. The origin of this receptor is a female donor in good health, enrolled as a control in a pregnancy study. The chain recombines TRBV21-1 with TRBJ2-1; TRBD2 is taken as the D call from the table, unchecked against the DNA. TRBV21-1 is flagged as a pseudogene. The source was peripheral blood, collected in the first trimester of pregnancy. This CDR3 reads CASSEGTSGVPYNEQFF. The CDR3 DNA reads TGTGCCAGCAGCGAAGGGACTAGCGGGGTCCCCTACAATGAGCAGTTCTTC.